These 16 T cell receptor beta chains share one sample of origin, sequenced in a study of blood T cell repertoires in COVID-19. The protocol was immunoSEQ multiplex PCR, while the TCRdb copy is restricted to in-frame clones and leaves out a portion. This sample has hundreds of thousands of clones; 85% occur once, and the top ten carry around 3.4%. The specimen sequenced was peripheral blood. These receptors came from a woman aged 18-29 years with acute or convalescent COVID-19.

The chain has TRBV7-3 and TRBJ2-1; the match to TRBD2 covers 7 bases. The ends lost 5 bases at V and 1 base at J; junction bases unmatched: 2. Germline-derived CDR1 and CDR2 are SGHTA and FQGTGA. The CDR3 consists of 14 residues. The CDR3 DNA is TGTGCCAGCAGCCTTAGCGGGTCCTACAATGAGCAGTTCTTC. Amino acids: CASSLSGSYNEQFF.

The chain employs TRBV10-3 and TRBJ1-2; D not resolved. Per the germline V gene, CDR1 is ENHRY and CDR2 is SYGVKD. The germline V and J ends were trimmed by 1 base and 6 bases, with 6 bases remaining between them. The CDR3 has 12 amino acids. Written as DNA, the CDR3 is TGTGCCATCAGTGAGTTGGAGAATGGCTACACCTTC. Translated: CAISELENGYTF.

This clone showed up just a few times. V gene TRBV6-5 combines with J gene TRBJ2-2; 7 bases fit TRBD2. The V segment lost 6 bases and the J segment 4 bases; nucleotides outside the gene matches: 5. CDR3 size: 14 residues. CDR1 MNHEY and CDR2 SVGAGI come from the germline V gene. The DNA of the CDR3 is TGTGCCAGCAGCTTCGCGGGGGTCACCGGGGAGCTGTTTTTT. It is translated as CASSFAGVTGELFF.

This clone was observed once. Other DNA sequences in the sample encode the same CDR3. The chain carries TRBV2 and TRBJ2-2, with 7 positions matching TRBD1. The CDR3 runs to 14 residues. Trimming removed 6 bases from V and 1 base from J; junction bases left unmatched: 2. CDR1 and CDR2 (germline): SNHLY, FYNNEI. CDR3 DNA: TGTGCCAGCAGGGGACAGCTGAACACCGGGGAGCTGTTTTTT. Protein: CASRGQLNTGELFF.

The rearrangement uses TRBV9 and TRBJ2-7, with 8 bases matching TRBD1. Germline V CDR1 and CDR2: SGDLS, YYNGEE. J lost 2 bases, V lost 3 bases, and 7 bases had no gene match. The CDR3 extends over 15 amino acids. In DNA, the CDR3 is TGTGCCAGCAGCGAAACGGACAGGGAAACCTACGAGCAGTACTTC. As protein: CASSETDRETYEQYF.

This chain uses TRBV6-5 with TRBJ1-1; D is undetermined. The CDR3 runs to 11 residues. The germline V gene has CDR1 MNHEY and CDR2 SVGAGI. Between the trimmed V and J ends, which lost 8 bases and 4 bases, there was a span of 8 bases. DNA for the CDR3: TGTGCCAGCGGACGGGGCACTGAAGCTTTCTTT. Encoded protein: CASGRGTEAFF.

The rearrangement joins TRBV28 to TRBJ2-7, with 11 nucleotides matching TRBD1. The V and J ends lost 5 bases and 6 bases, in that order; junction bases with no gene match: 6. CDR3 length: 14 residues. Germline CDR1 reads MDHEN; CDR2 reads SYDVKM. The CDR3 is CASSPSGTGGEQYF. CDR3 nucleotides: TGTGCCAGCAGTCCTTCAGGGACAGGGGGCGAGCAGTACTTC.

V and J are TRBV7-3 and TRBJ2-5, with 9 bases matching TRBD2. CDR1 SGHTA and CDR2 FQGTGA come from the germline V gene. The CDR3 consists of 16 residues. Losses at the gene ends were 1 base for V and 2 bases for J; bases not matched to a gene: 5. The CDR3 loop reads CASSLSGGDKQETQYF. The DNA of the CDR3 is TGTGCCAGCAGCTTAAGCGGGGGGGACAAGCAAGAGACCCAGTACTTC.

The V call is TRBV10-2, the J call TRBJ2-7; 8 bases match TRBD2. The CDR3 is 15 residues long. Per the germline V gene, CDR1 is WSHSY and CDR2 is SAAADI. The ends lost 8 bases at V and 3 bases at J; junction bases unmatched: 12. CDR3 sequence (DNA): TGCGCCAGCCTAGCGGGCGATTCTATTGGCTACGAGCAGTACTTC. It translates to CASLAGDSIGYEQYF.

This clone occurred a few times. V and J are TRBV27 and TRBJ1-1; D might be TRBD1 (6 bases). Trimming removed 5 bases from V and 1 base from J, with 17 bases in between. From germline, CDR1 is MNHEY and CDR2 SMNVEV (reference sequence). CDR3 length: 16 residues. The CDR3 DNA sequence: TGTGCCAGCAGTCTGAATTGGGACAATAGGAACACTGAAGCTTTCTTT. Protein sequence: CASSLNWDNRNTEAFF.

The chain is built from TRBV5-5 and TRBJ2-2; D is unclear. The CDR3 is 13 amino acids. In germline, CDR1 is SGHKS, CDR2 YYEKEE (reference sequence). Trimming took off 2 bases at V and 7 bases at J, with 9 bases between the two ends. CDR3 residues: CASSFTNSGELFF. DNA of the CDR3: TGTGCCAGCAGCTTTACTAATAGCGGGGAGCTGTTTTTT.

The chain recombines TRBV11-2 with TRBJ2-5; no reliable D call. The CDR3 extends over 12 amino acids. The germline CDR1 and CDR2 sequences are SGHAT and FQNNGV. Deletions cut 6 bases from V and 1 base from J, with 6 bases between. The CDR3 DNA follows: TGTGCCAGCAGGAGCTTCCAAGAGACCCAGTACTTC. It codes for CASRSFQETQYF.

This clone was detected a few times. The V call is TRBV6-5, the J call TRBJ2-1; D is perhaps TRBD2 (6 bases). The germline CDR1 and CDR2 sequences are MNHEY and SVGAGI. This CDR3 contains 14 residues. Trimming removed 8 bases from V and 9 bases from J, with 20 bases in between. CDR3 nucleotide sequence: TGTGCCAGCGAACGAACACCGGGGGTTGTTGAGCAGTTCTTC. Protein sequence: CASERTPGVVEQFF.

The chain links TRBV3-1 (or the pseudogene TRBV3-2) to TRBJ1-3; possibly TRBD1 for D (6 bases). The CDR3 sequence is 16 residues long. V was shortened by 4 bases and J by 2 bases, with 15 bases between the two germline ends. The germline V gene has CDR1 LGHDT and CDR2 YNNKEL (reference sequence). The CDR3 nucleotides read TGTGCCAGCAGCCGAGGGTTGGCAGGGGCTGGAAACACCATATATTTT. Translated: CASSRGLAGAGNTIYF.

The V and J genes are TRBV11-2 and TRBJ2-3, with D possibly TRBD1 on 5 matching bases. The length of the CDR3 is 14 residues. Germline V gene lookup returns CDR1 SGHAT and CDR2 FQNNGV. The germline V and J ends were trimmed by 4 bases and 4 bases, with 12 bases remaining between them. The CDR3 DNA follows: TGTGCCAGCAGCTCTTCTAGGACATCAGATACGCAGTATTTT. This codes for CASSSSRTSDTQYF.

The chain links TRBV19 to TRBJ1-5, with TRBD1 matching 10 bases. Germline values: CDR1 LNHDA, CDR2 SQIVND (reference sequence). V was pared by 4 bases and J by 6 bases, with 3 bases of the junction left unmatched. The CDR3 has 14 amino acids. The CDR3 DNA reads TGTGCCAGTAGTACAGGACAGGGGGGTCAGCCCCAGCATTTT. It codes for CASSTGQGGQPQHF.